This T cell receptor (beta chain) comes out of a study of blood T cell repertoires in COVID-19. Study context: The cDNA or gDNA used as material had been derived from T cells, B-cell-depleted T cells, or PBMCs.

Seattle's cohort entered during active infection and was followed longitudinally. Original data processing: Amplification with reference gene primers provided the estimates of nucleated cell counts. Using immunoSEQ multiplex PCR, the repertoire was profiled, and TCRdb retains in-frame clones only, with some absent. V, J and clone size derive from that table, while D and trimming were established from the DNA sequence. The sample has over 150,000 clones; 80% to 90% are singletons. This CDR3 spans 11 amino acids. The V gene's germline CDR1 is DFQATT and CDR2 SNEGSKA (reference sequence). V was clipped by 5 bases and J by 14 bases, with 13 bases between them.

V and J are TRBV20-1 and TRBJ1-6; TRBD1 is a possible D gene (6 bases). The TCR was taken from an older woman with COVID-19, enrolled during active disease. Sequencing was carried out using peripheral blood. The CDR3 loop is CSASQGSTLHF. CDR3 sequence (DNA): TGCAGTGCTTCACAGGGTTCCACCCTCCACTTT.